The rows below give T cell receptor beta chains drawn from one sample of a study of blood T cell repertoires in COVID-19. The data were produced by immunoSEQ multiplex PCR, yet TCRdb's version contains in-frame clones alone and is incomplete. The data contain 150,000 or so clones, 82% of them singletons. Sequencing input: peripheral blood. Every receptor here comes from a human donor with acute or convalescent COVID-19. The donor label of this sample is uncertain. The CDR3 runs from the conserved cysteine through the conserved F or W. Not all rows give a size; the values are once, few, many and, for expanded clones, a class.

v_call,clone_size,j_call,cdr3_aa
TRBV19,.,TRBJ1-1,CASIVTGGSEAFF
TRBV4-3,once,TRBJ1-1,CASSQDIPLTVTEAFF
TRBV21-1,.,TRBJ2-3,CASSHRRGGPSTDTQYF
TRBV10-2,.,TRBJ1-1,CASSGPSRQLNTEAFF
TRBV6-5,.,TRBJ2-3,CASTYTDTQYF
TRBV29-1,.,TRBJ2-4,CSVQASAAKNIQYF
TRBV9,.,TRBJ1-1,CASSTRQGPTMNTEAFF
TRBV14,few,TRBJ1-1,CASSLGTGGGGTEAFF
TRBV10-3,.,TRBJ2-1,CAISRSQAVAGGNEQFF
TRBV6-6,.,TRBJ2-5,CASSYSRETQYF
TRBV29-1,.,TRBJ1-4,CSVVAQAQGKLFF
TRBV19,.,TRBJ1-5,CASSYRSNQPQHF
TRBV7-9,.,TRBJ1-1,CASSWIRGPNTEAFF
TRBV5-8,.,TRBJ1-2,CASSLTRGYTF
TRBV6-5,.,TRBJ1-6,CASRDRANSPLHF
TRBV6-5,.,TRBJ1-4,CASSPSGQGEKLFF
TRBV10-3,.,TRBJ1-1,CAISESTGEGTEAFF
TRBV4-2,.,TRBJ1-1,CASSQPGGVGNTEAFF
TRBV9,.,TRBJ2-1,CASSGRRGLNNEQFF
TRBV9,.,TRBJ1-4,CASSLDRGYPEKLFF
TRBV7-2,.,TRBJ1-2,CASSLQGYYGYTF
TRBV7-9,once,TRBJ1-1,CASSPQQGLNTEAFF
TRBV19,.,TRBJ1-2,CASSMSSDNYGYTF
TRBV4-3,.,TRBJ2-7,CASSRAQGAFAEQYF
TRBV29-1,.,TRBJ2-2,CSVQGQRNTGELFF
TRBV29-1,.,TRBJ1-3,CSVNGGDPNTIYF
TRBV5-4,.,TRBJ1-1,CASSFGVGNTEAFF
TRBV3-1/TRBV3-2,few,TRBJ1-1,CASSRQPLRAEAFF
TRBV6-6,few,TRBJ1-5,CASREGQGPQPQHF
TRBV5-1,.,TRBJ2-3,CASRVLSGTGEGDTQYF
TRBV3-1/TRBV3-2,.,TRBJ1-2,CASSQESTGGSFGYTF
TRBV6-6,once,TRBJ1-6,CASSRDRVQSPLHF
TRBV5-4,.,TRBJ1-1,CASSPTGGVTEAFF
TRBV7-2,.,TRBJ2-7,CASSLGLAGGEQYF
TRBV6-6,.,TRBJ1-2,CASIDRQGWNYGYTF
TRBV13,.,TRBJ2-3,CASSAGTGRTDTQYF
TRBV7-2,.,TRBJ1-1,CASSPGGSTEAFF
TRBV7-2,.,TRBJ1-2,CASSFMGAIYGYTF
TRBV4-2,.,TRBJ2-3,CASSQAGSEGVHTQYF
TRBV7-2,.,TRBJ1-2,CASSSHGQEGNYGYTF
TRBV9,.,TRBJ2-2,CASQTSPPTGELFF
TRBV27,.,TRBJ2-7,CASSLRGGLAGDRGYEQYF
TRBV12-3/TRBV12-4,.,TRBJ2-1,CASPGTGIREQFF
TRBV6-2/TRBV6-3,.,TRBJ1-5,CASSYPNAGAAAQHF
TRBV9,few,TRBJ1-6,CASSVGGGDRVLHF
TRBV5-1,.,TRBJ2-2,CASSLVAGPNTGELFF
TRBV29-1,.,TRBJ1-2,CSVAGNGYTF
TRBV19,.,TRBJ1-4,CASSIGAQGREKLFF
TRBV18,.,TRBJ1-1,CASSPGAGVLNTEAFF
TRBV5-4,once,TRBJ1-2,CASSSANRGLSYGYTF
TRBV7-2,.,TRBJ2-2,CASSPPWRGNTGELFF
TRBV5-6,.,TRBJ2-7,CASSSGTGMSSYEQYF
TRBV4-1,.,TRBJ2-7,CASSRRTGESYEQYF
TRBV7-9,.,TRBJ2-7,CASSLAVSGTGVREQYF
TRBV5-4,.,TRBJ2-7,CASSWGSGGLTYEQYF
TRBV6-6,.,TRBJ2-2,CASSREGELFF
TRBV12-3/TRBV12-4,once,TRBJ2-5,CASSYSEETQYF
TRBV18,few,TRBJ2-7,CASSPTTGDDEQYF